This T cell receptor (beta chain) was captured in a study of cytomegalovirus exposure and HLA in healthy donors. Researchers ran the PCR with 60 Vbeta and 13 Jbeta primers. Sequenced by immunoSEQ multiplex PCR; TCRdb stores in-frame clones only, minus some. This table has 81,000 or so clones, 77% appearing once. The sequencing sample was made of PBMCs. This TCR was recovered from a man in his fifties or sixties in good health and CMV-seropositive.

This CDR3 reads CASSLPGTVQETQYF. CDR3 nucleotides: TGTGCCAGCAGCCTACCCGGGACAGTCCAAGAGACCCAGTACTTC. V gene TRBV28 combines with J gene TRBJ2-5, with TRBD1 identical over 7 bases. There are 15 residues in the CDR3. V gave up 6 bases and J gave up 1 base; unmatched junction bases: 8. Germline CDR1 MDHEN, CDR2 SYDVKM.